This TCR beta chain is drawn from a study of PD-1 blockade in classical Hodgkin lymphoma. The wider study: Nivolumab was administered to patients intravenously at 3 mg/kg every 2 weeks.

All patients experienced relapse after autologous stem cell transplantation, and brentuximab vedotin exposure was variable. Whole-study findings and limits: Possible causes of repertoire differences, disease activity or prior therapy, remain undefined. Researchers reported that CD4+ TCR diversity, though not CD8+, rose significantly by C4D1. Patients who responded completely had about the same baseline diversity as newly diagnosed patients.

Of note for this clone: Its antigen is as yet unknown.

The method was immunoSEQ multiplex PCR; TCRdb's version includes in-frame clones alone and lacks a portion of them. Here the sample spans some 28,000 clones, approximately 87% being singletons. The CDR3 is 13 residues long. Germline loops: CDR1 SGHKS, CDR2 YYEKEE (reference sequence). Deletions cut 0 bases from V and 10 bases from J, with 8 bases between. This receptor was taken from a human donor with classical Hodgkin lymphoma. The material sequenced was peripheral blood mononuclear cells (PBMCs), taken before the second cycle of nivolumab. J is TRBJ1-6 and V is TRBV5-5, with D unresolved. CDR3 coding DNA: TGTGCCAGCAGCTTGGCTGACGGCTCACCCCTCCACTTT. This sequence encodes CASSLADGSPLHF.